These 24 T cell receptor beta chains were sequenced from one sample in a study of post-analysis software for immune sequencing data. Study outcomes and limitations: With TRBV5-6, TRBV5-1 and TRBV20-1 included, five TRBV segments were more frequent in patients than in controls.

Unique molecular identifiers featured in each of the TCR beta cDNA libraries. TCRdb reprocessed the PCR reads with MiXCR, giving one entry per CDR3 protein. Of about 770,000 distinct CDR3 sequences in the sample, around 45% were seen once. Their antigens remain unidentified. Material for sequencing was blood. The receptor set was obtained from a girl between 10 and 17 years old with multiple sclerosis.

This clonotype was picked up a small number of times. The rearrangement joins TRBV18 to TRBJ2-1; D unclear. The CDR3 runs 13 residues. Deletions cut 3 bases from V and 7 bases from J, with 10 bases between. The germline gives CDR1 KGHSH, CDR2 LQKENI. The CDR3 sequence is CASSPPVQNEQFF. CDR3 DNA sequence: TGTGCCAGCTCACCCCCAGTACAAAATGAGCAGTTCTTC.

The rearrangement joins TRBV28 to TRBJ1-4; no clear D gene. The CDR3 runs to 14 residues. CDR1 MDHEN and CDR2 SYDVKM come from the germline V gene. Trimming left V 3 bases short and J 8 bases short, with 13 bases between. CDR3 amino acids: CASSFSAIREKLFF. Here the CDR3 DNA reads TGTGCCAGCAGTTTTTCGGCGATAAGGGAAAAACTGTTTTTT.

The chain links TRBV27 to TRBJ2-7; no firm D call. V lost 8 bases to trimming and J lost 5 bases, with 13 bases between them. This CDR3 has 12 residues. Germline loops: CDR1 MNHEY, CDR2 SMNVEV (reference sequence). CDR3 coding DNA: TGTGCCAGCTACTCCTACCTCAACGAGCAGTACTTC. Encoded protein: CASYSYLNEQYF.

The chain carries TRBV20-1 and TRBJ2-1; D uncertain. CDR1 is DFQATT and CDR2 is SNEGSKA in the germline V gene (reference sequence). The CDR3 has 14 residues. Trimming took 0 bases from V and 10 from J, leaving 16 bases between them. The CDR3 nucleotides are TGCAGTGCTAGAGACGGAAGGACCCCCTACGAGCAGTTCTTC. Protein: CSARDGRTPYEQFF.

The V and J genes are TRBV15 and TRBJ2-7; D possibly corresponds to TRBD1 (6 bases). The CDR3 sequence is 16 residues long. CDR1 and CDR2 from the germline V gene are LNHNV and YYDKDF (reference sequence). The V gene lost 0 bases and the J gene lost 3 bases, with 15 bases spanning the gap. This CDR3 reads CATSRDGRQADYEQYF. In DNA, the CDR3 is TGTGCCACCAGCAGAGATGGGAGACAGGCTGACTACGAGCAGTACTTC. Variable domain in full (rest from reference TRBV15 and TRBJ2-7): DAMVIQNPRYQVTQFGKPVTLSCSQTLNHNVMYWYQQKSSQAPKLLFHYYDKDFNNEADTPDNFQSRRPNTSFCFLDIRSPGLGDTAMYLCATSRDGRQADYEQYFGPGTRLTVT.

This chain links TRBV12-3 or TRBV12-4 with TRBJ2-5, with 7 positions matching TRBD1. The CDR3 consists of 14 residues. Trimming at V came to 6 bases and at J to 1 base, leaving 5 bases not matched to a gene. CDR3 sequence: CASSWDRAQETQYF. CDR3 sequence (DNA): TGTGCCAGCAGCTGGGACAGAGCCCAAGAGACCCAGTACTTC.

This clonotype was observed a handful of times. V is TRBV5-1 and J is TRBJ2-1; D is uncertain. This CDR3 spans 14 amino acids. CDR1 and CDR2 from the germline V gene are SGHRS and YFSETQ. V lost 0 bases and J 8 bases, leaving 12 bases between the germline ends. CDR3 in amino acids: CASSLVPELDEQFF. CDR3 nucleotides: TGCGCCAGCAGCTTGGTTCCGGAGTTGGATGAGCAGTTCTTC.

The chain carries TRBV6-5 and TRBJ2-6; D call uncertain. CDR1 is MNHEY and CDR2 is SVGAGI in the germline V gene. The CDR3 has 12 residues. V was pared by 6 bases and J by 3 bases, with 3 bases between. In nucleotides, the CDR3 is TGTGCCAGCAGCAATGGGGCCAACGTCCTGACTTTC. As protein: CASSNGANVLTF.

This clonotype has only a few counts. The CDR3 DNA sequence: TGTGCCAGCAGTTTCAGCTCAGCGCTAGCGGGAGCCGAGCAGTACTTC. The encoded protein is CASSFSSALAGAEQYF. The chain links TRBV27 to TRBJ2-7, with TRBD2 matching over 10 bases. The V gene's germline CDR1 is MNHEY and CDR2 SMNVEV (reference sequence). V was clipped by 3 bases and J by 6 bases; unmatched bases: 11. The CDR3 has 16 amino acids.

The CDR3 DNA is TGCGCCAGCAGCCAGACTGAACCCAGGGGGGTCAATGAGCAGTTCTTC. This gives the protein CASSQTEPRGVNEQFF. The V call is TRBV4-1, the J call TRBJ2-1; tentatively, D is TRBD1 (7 bases). Trimming cost V 3 bases and J 6 bases, with 18 bases left between them. The CDR3 is 16 amino acids. Germline assignment: CDR1 MGHRA and CDR2 YSYEKL.

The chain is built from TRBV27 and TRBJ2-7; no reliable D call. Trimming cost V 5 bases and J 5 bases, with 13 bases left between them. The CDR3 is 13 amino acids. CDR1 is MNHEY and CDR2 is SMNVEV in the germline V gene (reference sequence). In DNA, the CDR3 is TGTGCCAGCAGTCCCTCAACCCAAAACGAGCAGTACTTC. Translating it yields CASSPSTQNEQYF.

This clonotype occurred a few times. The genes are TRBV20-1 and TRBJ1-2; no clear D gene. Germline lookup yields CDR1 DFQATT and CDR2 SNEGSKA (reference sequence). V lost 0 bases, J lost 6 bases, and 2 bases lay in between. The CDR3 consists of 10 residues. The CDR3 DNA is TGCAGTGCTAGAGATAATGGCTACACCTTC. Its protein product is CSARDNGYTF.

CDR3 sequence (DNA): TGTGCCAGCAGTGACCCTAGGACAGCTCCTAATGAAAAACTGTTTTTT. This sequence encodes CASSDPRTAPNEKLFF. This chain joins TRBV25-1 and TRBJ1-4, with D maybe TRBD1 (6 bases). The CDR3 has 16 residues. Deletions cut 3 bases from V and 3 bases from J, with 14 bases between. The V gene's germline CDR1 is MGHDK and CDR2 SYGVNS.

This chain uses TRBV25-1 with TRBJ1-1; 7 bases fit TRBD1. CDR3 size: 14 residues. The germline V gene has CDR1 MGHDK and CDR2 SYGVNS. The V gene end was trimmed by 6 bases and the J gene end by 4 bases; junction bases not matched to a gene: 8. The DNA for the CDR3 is TGTGCCAGCAGAGACAGGGCTGTGGGCACTGAAGCTTTCTTT. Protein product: CASRDRAVGTEAFF.

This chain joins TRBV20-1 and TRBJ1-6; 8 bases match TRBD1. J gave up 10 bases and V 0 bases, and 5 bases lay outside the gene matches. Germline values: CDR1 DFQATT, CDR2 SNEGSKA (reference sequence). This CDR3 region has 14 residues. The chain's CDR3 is CSARETGGKSPLHF. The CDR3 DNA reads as TGCAGTGCTAGAGAAACAGGGGGGAAATCACCCCTCCACTTT.

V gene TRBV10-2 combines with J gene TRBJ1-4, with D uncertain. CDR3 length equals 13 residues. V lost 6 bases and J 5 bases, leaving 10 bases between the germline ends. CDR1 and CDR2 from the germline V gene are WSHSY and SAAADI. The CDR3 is CASSWILNEKLFF. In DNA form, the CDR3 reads TGCGCCAGCAGCTGGATCCTGAATGAAAAACTGTTTTTT.

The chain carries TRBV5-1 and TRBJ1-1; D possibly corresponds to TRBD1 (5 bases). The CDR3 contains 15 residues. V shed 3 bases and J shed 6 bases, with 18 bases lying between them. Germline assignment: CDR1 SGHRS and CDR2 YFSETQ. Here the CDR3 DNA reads TGCGCCAGCAGCTCATGGACCTCGGGGGGAGCTGAAGCTTTCTTT. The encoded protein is CASSSWTSGGAEAFF.

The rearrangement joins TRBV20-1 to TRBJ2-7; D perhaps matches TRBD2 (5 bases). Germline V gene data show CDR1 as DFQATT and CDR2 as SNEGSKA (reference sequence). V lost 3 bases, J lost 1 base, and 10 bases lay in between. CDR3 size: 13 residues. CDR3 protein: CSARGVLSYEQYF. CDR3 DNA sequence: TGCAGTGCTAGGGGAGTTCTGTCCTACGAGCAGTACTTC.

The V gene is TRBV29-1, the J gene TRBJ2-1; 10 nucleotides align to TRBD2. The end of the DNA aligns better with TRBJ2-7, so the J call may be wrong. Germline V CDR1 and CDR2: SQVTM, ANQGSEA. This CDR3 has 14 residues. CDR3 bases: TGCAGCGTGCCTAGCGGGAGCTCCTACAATGAGCAGTACTTC. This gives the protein CSVPSGSSYNEQYF.

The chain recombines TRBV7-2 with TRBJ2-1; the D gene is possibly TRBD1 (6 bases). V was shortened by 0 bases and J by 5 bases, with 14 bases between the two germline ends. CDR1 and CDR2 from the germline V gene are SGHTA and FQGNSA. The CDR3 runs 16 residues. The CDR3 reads CASSLATGQVHNEQFF. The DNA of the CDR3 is TGTGCCAGCAGCTTAGCGACAGGTCAGGTCCACAATGAGCAGTTCTTC.

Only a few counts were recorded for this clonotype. CDR3: CASSSTLSDGKYEQYF. The CDR3 bases are TGCGCCAGCAGCTCCACGCTTTCGGACGGAAAATACGAGCAGTACTTC. The V call is TRBV5-1, the J call TRBJ2-5; D gene uncertain. The J call could be wrong; TRBJ2-7 is a better fit for the DNA end. Per the germline V gene, CDR1 is SGHRS and CDR2 is YFSETQ. There are 16 residues in the CDR3.

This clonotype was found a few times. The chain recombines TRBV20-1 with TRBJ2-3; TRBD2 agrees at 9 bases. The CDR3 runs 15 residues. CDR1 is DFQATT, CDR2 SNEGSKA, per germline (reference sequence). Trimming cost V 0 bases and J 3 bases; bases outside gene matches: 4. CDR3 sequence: CSARDVAGVTDTQYF. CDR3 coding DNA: TGCAGTGCTAGAGATGTAGCGGGAGTAACAGATACGCAGTATTTT.

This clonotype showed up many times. CDR3 loop: CASSRRAGRGYNEQFF. The DNA for the CDR3 is TGTGCCAGCAGTCGCCGGGCGGGGAGAGGCTACAATGAGCAGTTCTTC. The chain employs TRBV6-5 and TRBJ2-1; D possibly corresponds to TRBD2 (6 bases). There are 16 residues in the CDR3. Germline CDR1 reads MNHEY; CDR2 reads SVGAGI. Trimming took off 5 bases at V and 3 bases at J, with 17 bases between the two ends.

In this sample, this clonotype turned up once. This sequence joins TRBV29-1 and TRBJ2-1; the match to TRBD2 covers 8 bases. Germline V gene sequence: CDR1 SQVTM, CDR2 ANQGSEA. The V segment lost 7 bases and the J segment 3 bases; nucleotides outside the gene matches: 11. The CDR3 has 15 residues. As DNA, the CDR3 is TGCAGCGCCCCGGTGGCGGGAGGAGTCTACAATGAGCAGTTCTTC. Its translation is CSAPVAGGVYNEQFF.